This paragraph covers one T cell receptor beta chain sequence. Authors' methods: Nucleated cell counts were estimated from reference gene primer amplification. Data came from immunoSEQ multiplex PCR; TCRdb stores just in-frame clones and leaves some out. V, J and clone size were drawn from that table, and D and trimming were deduced from the DNA. The data contain about 310,000 clones, 89% of them singletons. The data derive from a study of blood T cell repertoires in COVID-19. Donors in Cohort 3 counted as recovered after two negative PCRs, clearance, or symptom resolution. The CDR3 sequence is 18 residues long. Germline assignment: CDR1 MNHEY and CDR2 SVGEGT. The V segment lost 3 bases and the J segment 0 bases; nucleotides outside the gene matches: 10.

The sequence derives from a man in his fifties or sixties who had recovered from COVID-19. Sequencing was performed on PBMCs or T cells enriched from blood (not recorded which). The chain is built from TRBV6-2 or TRBV6-3 and TRBJ1-5; 8 bases map to TRBD1. CDR3 in DNA: TGTGCCAGCAGTTATTCCGGACAGGGACTCTATAGCAATCAGCCCCAGCATTTT. It encodes CASSYSGQGLYSNQPQHF.